A single sample is the source of the 4 T cell receptor beta chains below, sequenced in a study of T cells in Graves' hyperthyroidism and ophthalmopathy. Template material for amplifying TCR beta CDR3 regions consisted of RNA transcripts. Primed by the HTBI set, a first-round RT-PCR was run on the TCR CDR3. MiXCR, run by TCRdb on the multiplex PCR reads, gives a single entry per CDR3 protein. The sample carries 550,000 to 700,000 distinct CDR3 sequences, just over 45% recorded once. The material sequenced was peripheral blood or thyroid tissue (not recorded which). The receptors originated from an adult woman with Graves' disease, either hyperthyroidism or ophthalmopathy (not recorded which).

This clonotype was found many times. The rearrangement uses TRBV4-1 and TRBJ1-5; no definite D call. This CDR3 region has 17 residues. Trimming removed 1 base at V and 6 bases at J, with 19 bases between. CDR1 is MGHRA and CDR2 is YSYEKL in the germline V gene. CDR3 in amino acids: CASSQALKGPSGQPQHF. The CDR3 region has the DNA TGCGCCAGCAGCCAAGCCTTAAAGGGCCCTTCGGGTCAGCCCCAGCATTTT.

This chain links TRBV5-1 with TRBJ1-4, with TRBD1 matching 11 bases. Per germline, CDR1 SGHRS and CDR2 YFSETQ. V shed 4 bases, J shed 7 bases, and the junction held 6 bases outside the gene matches. The CDR3 sequence is 15 residues long. The CDR3 reads CASSPRTGGIEKLFF. Written as DNA, the CDR3 is TGCGCCAGCAGCCCGCGGACAGGGGGCATTGAAAAACTGTTTTTT.

J is TRBJ1-2 and V is TRBV6-1, with TRBD1 matching 9 bases. The germline V gene encodes CDR1 MNHNS and CDR2 SASEGT. The CDR3 spans 13 residues. Trimming at V came to 6 bases and at J to 6 bases, leaving 5 bases not matched to a gene. The CDR3 loop is CASRRGQGHGYTF. The CDR3 bases are TGTGCCAGCAGGCGGGGACAGGGCCATGGCTACACCTTC.

The rearrangement joins TRBV7-2 to TRBJ2-5; D is tentatively TRBD1 or TRBD2 (5 bases each). The CDR3 spans 14 residues. The V gene's germline CDR1 is SGHTA and CDR2 FQGNSA. V was shortened by 6 bases and J by 2 bases, with 13 bases between the two germline ends. CDR3 DNA sequence: TGTGCCAGCAGGCTCCCGGGACGGCAAGAGACCCAGTACTTC. Translated, it gives CASRLPGRQETQYF.